This note documents a single TCR beta chain sequence. The sample comes from a study of cytomegalovirus exposure and HLA in healthy donors. PCR was performed using 60 Vbeta and 13 Jbeta primers. Only in-frame clones appear in the TCRdb table, and some are missing; sequencing was by immunoSEQ multiplex PCR. The sample contains 90,000 to 110,000 clones, roughly 80% of which appear only once. CDR1 LNHDA and CDR2 SQIVND come from the germline V gene (reference sequence). There are 15 residues in the CDR3. Trimming shortened V by 5 bases and J by 4 bases, and 17 bases separated the two germline ends. Sample: PBMCs. The V and J genes are TRBV19 and TRBJ1-1, with D possibly being TRBD1 (6 bases). The clonotype was recovered from a woman aged 40 to 50 in good health and CMV-seropositive. This chain's CDR3 is CASSVGATLVTEAFF. Written as DNA, the CDR3 is TGTGCCAGTAGTGTGGGGGCCACGCTGGTCACTGAAGCTTTCTTT.